This T cell receptor (beta chain) was obtained from a study of spatial heterogeneity in lung cancer (dated by TCRdb to between 2018 and 2021). Describing the broader study: Beta-chain transcripts were consistently detected in greater numbers than alpha-chain transcripts, which likely reflects a higher abundance of beta-chain transcripts. In the raw uncorrected reads, each unique combination of TCR and UMI appeared more than ten times on average. TCR alpha and beta repertoires were quantitatively compared across multiple tumor regions, matched nontumor lung and blood in non-small cell lung cancer. Nonsynonymous mutation counts, determined by whole-exome sequencing of tumor tissue, were related to TCR repertoire features. Both alpha and beta chains were TCR-sequenced in around 220 tumor regions, some 64 matched nontumor lung samples and roughly 54 PBMC samples obtained at surgery.

Points the paper makes about the study in general: Ubiquitous expanded tumor TCRs were found in blood more often at tumor resection than at routine follow-up. Confirming at a functional level the hypothesis that regional TCRs recognize regional mutations was considered to require additional single-cell paired TCR alpha and beta sequencing.

Spanning cysteine to phenylalanine, the CDR3 consists of 12 amino acids. The retained sequence is limited to the CDR3, 36 bases, with the frame set at the first base. Cut back by 5 bases and 15 bases, the V and J ends lie 17 bases apart. Taken from the germline V gene (reference sequence), the CDR1 and CDR2 loops are SEHNR and FQNEAQ. As regards this clonotype: Its antigen is still unknown. The sample holds no much larger clone one base away, and base qualities are not on file.

Library preparation was by 5' RACE. Instrument on record: NextSeq 500. To allow correction of PCR and sequencing errors, the TCR library protocol tagged every TCR cDNA molecule with a unique molecular identifier. The study's own analysis went as follows. Decombinator tools were used for TCR identification, UMI-based error correction and CDR3 extraction. Expanded TCRs were defined as those above a frequency of 2 per 1,000, corresponding to the top 1% of the tumor frequency distribution. Rényi diversity was computed with the R vegan package after subsampling each repertoire 100 times to 5,000 TCRs. CDR3 similarity networks were built from amino acid triplet string-kernel similarity, with CDR3s being connected when pairwise similarity was above 0.82. TCRdb trimmed the raw reads at Q25, called clones with MiXCR and kept productive beta chains. A single entry per CDR3 protein holds the most common genes and DNA from its merged rows. Here the V and J calls rest on TCRdb's processing, not on the authors' analysis. This sample comprises 60,000 to 65,000 distinct CDR3 sequences, 7.5% to 9% of them detected only once. Of the sample, over 12% falls within the top ten clones.

Explained via the paper, the time point label denotes: sample taken at primary tumor resection. For TCR sequencing, whole RNA was extracted from tumor and nontumor lung tissue, or from cryopreserved PBMC samples, and no cell sorting was done. The donors were about 65 patients from the lung TRACERx cohort who had early-stage, untreated non-small cell lung cancer. Patients were selected for TCR sequencing only if sufficient RNA was available from at least two tumor regions. Specimen: PBMCs, collected at surgery. This chain joins TRBV7-9 to TRBJ2-1; TRBD1 might be the D gene, on 6 matching bases. This receptor was identified in a female donor with early-stage non-small cell lung cancer. The CDR3: CASSNRDGGRFF. The nucleotide sequence reads TGTGCCAGCAGCAACAGGGACGGCGGCCGGTTCTTC.